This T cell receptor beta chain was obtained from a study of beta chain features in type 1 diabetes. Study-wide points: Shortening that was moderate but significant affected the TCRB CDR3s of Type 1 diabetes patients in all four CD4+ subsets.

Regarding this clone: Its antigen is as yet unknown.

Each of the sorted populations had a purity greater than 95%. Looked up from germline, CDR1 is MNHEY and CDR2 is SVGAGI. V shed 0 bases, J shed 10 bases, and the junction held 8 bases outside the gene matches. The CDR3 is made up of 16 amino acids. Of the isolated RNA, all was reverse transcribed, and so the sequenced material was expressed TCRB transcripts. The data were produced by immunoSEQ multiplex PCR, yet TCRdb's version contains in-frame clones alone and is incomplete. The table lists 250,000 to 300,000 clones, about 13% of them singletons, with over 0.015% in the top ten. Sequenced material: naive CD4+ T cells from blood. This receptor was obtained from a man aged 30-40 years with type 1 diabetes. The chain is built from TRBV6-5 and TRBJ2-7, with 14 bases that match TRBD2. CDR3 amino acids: CASSYSGGTSGSFQYF. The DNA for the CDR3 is TGTGCCAGCAGTTACTCGGGCGGGACTAGCGGGAGTTTTCAGTACTTC.